This entry lists 17 T cell receptor beta chains sequenced from one sample in a study of CD8 T cells in ankylosing spondylitis. The study's findings and limits: Characteristic, it appeared, of ankylosing spondylitis blood was a TCR beta motif of roughly 8 highly homologous variants.

One entry per CDR3 protein results from TCRdb running MiXCR on the 5' RACE reads. Found here are hundreds of thousands of distinct CDR3 sequences, 12% of them singletons; the top ten hold less than 0.65%. The antigens these receptors bind are not known. Sequenced: blood, either unsorted or a sorted T cell fraction (not recorded which). The receptors were sampled from a male donor with ankylosing spondylitis.

This clonotype was recorded a few times. CDR3 protein: CASSYKGEKLFF. DNA for the CDR3: TGTGCCAGCAGTTATAAGGGTGAAAAACTGTTTTTT. V usage is TRBV6-6 and J usage is TRBJ1-4; D remains unclear. The V gene lost 3 bases and the J gene lost 7 bases, with 6 bases spanning the gap. The CDR3 length is 12 residues. CDR1 is MNHNY and CDR2 is SVGAGI in the germline V gene (reference sequence).

This clonotype was seen repeatedly, ten times or more. The chain recombines TRBV7-2 with TRBJ2-1, with D tentatively TRBD1 or TRBD2 (5 bases each). Between the trimmed V and J ends, which lost 4 bases and 0 bases, there was a span of 10 bases. This CDR3 is built from 15 residues. In germline, CDR1 is SGHTA, CDR2 FQGNSA. The CDR3 DNA reads TGTGCCAGCAGCTCTGGGACCGCCTCCTACAATGAGCAGTTCTTC. Its protein is CASSSGTASYNEQFF.

The genes are TRBV7-2 and TRBJ1-1; D remains ambiguous. There are 13 residues in the CDR3. The germline V and J ends were trimmed by 3 bases and 4 bases, with 9 bases remaining between them. The germline V gene has CDR1 SGHTA and CDR2 FQGNSA. The CDR3 nucleotides are TGTGCCAGCAGCTTTGACTACCCCACTGAAGCTTTCTTT. It translates to CASSFDYPTEAFF.

This clonotype was counted ten times or more. This chain joins TRBV12-3 or TRBV12-4 and TRBJ1-3; 7 bases match TRBD1. J gave up 8 bases and V 5 bases, and 9 bases lay outside the gene matches. CDR3 length equals 14 residues. Written as DNA, the CDR3 is TGTGCCAGCAGTCCCGACGACAGGGCGTACACCATATATTTT. Translating it yields CASSPDDRAYTIYF.

At least ten counts were recorded for this clonotype. The rearrangement uses TRBV7-9 and TRBJ2-1; D call uncertain. CDR3 length: 13 amino acids. Deletions cut 5 bases from V and 5 bases from J, with 10 bases between. Germline CDR1 SEHNR, CDR2 FQNEAQ (reference sequence). The CDR3 loop reads CASSAQPDNEQFF. DNA for the CDR3: TGTGCCAGCAGCGCCCAACCGGACAATGAGCAGTTCTTC.

J is TRBJ1-3 and V is TRBV6-1; 10 bases are a match to TRBD1. The CDR3 has 15 amino acids. In germline, CDR1 is MNHNS, CDR2 SASEGT. The trim removed 6 bases at V and 5 bases at J, leaving 7 bases unmatched. CDR3 sequence (DNA): TGTGCCAGCAGACAAACGGACAGGGGGAGAAACACCATATATTTT. Its protein is CASRQTDRGRNTIYF.

This clonotype showed up many times. The chain couples TRBV6-5 to TRBJ1-2; D call uncertain. From germline, CDR1 is MNHEY and CDR2 SVGAGI. The CDR3 spans 14 residues. Trimming removed 4 bases from V and 8 bases from J, with 17 bases in between. The CDR3 sequence is CASSLPGSSWGYTF. The CDR3 DNA reads as TGTGCCAGCAGTTTGCCTGGCAGCTCGTGGGGCTACACCTTC.

The chain combines TRBV12-3 or TRBV12-4 with TRBJ1-1; no reliable D call. This CDR3 spans 15 amino acids. Trimming cost V 5 bases and J 3 bases, with 16 bases left between them. CDR3 in amino acids: CASSPTGKGDTEAFF. For the CDR3, the DNA is TGTGCCAGCAGTCCGACCGGGAAGGGTGACACTGAAGCTTTCTTT.

This clonotype has a handful of counts. This chain joins TRBV5-1 and TRBJ2-7, with D perhaps matching TRBD1 or TRBD2 (5 bases each). This CDR3 comprises 15 residues. Trimming removed 3 bases at V and 5 bases at J, with 18 bases between. Germline values: CDR1 SGHRS, CDR2 YFSETQ. In DNA, the CDR3 is TGCGCCAGCAGCTACCTGCCAGGGACGCAGGACGAGCAGTACTTC. Its protein is CASSYLPGTQDEQYF.

The rearrangement joins TRBV20-1 to TRBJ2-2; 13 nucleotides line up with TRBD2. CDR1 and CDR2 (germline): DFQATT, SNEGSKA (reference sequence). After removal of 2 bases from V and 0 bases from J, the junction contained 6 bases not matched to a gene. The CDR3 contains 18 residues. The CDR3 DNA reads as TGCAGTGCTAGAAGAGGACTAGCGGGGGCATCGAACACCGGGGAGCTGTTTTTT. This gives the protein CSARRGLAGASNTGELFF.

The rearrangement uses TRBV15 and TRBJ2-1, with D uncertain. This CDR3 is 15 amino acids long. Trimming removed 4 bases at V and 3 bases at J, with 13 bases between. CDR1 is LNHNV and CDR2 is YYDKDF in the germline V gene (reference sequence). CDR3: CATSKAPTDYNEQFF. The CDR3 DNA follows: TGTGCCACCAGCAAAGCCCCGACTGACTACAATGAGCAGTTCTTC.

This clonotype was observed many times. The genes are TRBV20-1 and TRBJ1-4; 9 positions agree with TRBD1. Germline V gene lookup returns CDR1 DFQATT and CDR2 SNEGSKA (reference sequence). The CDR3 is made up of 13 amino acids. J gave up 7 bases and V 6 bases, and 6 bases lay outside the gene matches. CDR3 coding DNA: TGCAGTGCATCACAGGGGGCCGTTGAAAAACTGTTTTTT. Translating gives CSASQGAVEKLFF.

This clonotype was counted at least ten times. This chain connects TRBV29-1 to TRBJ2-7, with D hard to call. The CDR3 spans 11 residues. CDR1 and CDR2 from the germline V gene are SQVTM and ANQGSEA. Trimming removed 4 bases at V and 1 base at J, with 5 bases between. The CDR3 DNA is TGCAGCGTTGCGACGTCCTACGAGCAGTACTTC. Its protein product is CSVATSYEQYF.

This clonotype was found many times. The chain couples TRBV6-5 to TRBJ2-3, with D unresolved. V was clipped by 0 bases and J by 0 bases, with 7 bases between them. There are 15 residues in the CDR3. Per germline, CDR1 MNHEY and CDR2 SVGAGI. For the CDR3, the DNA is TGTGCCAGCAGTTACTCCGTAGTTAGCACAGATACGCAGTATTTT. Protein product: CASSYSVVSTDTQYF.

This clonotype has a handful of counts. The chain recombines TRBV7-2 with TRBJ2-5; 11 bases are a match to TRBD2. J was trimmed by 1 base and V by 11 bases; bases with no gene match: 6. The CDR3 length is 14 residues. CDR1 is SGHTA and CDR2 is FQGNSA in the germline V gene. The CDR3 sequence is CASRLAGGQETQYF. For the CDR3, the DNA is TGTGCCTCTAGGCTAGCGGGGGGCCAAGAGACCCAGTACTTC.

The table lists this clonotype with many counts. The chain has TRBV9 and TRBJ2-2, with D perhaps matching TRBD2 (5 bases). Trimming left V 4 bases short and J 3 bases short, with 16 bases between. CDR3 length equals 16 residues. CDR1 is SGDLS, CDR2 YYNGEE, per germline. The CDR3 protein is CASSLRTGKDTGELFF. In nucleotides, the CDR3 is TGTGCCAGCAGCCTGCGGACGGGGAAGGACACCGGGGAGCTGTTTTTT.

This clonotype was observed at least ten times. The V gene is TRBV24-1, the J gene TRBJ1-1, with a weak D call TRBD1 (5 bases). Germline CDR1 reads KGHDR; CDR2 reads SFDVKD. Between the trimmed V and J ends, which lost 4 bases and 1 base, there was a span of 12 bases. The CDR3 has 15 amino acids. CDR3 protein: CATSDSSGGNTEAFF. The CDR3 DNA sequence: TGTGCCACCAGTGACTCTTCGGGGGGGAACACTGAAGCTTTCTTT.